The 25 T cell receptor beta chains listed next were all sequenced from one sample in a study of cytomegalovirus exposure and HLA in healthy donors. The PCR used 60 Vbeta and 13 Jbeta primers. Repertoires were generated with immunoSEQ multiplex PCR, while TCRdb's copy carries only in-frame clones and drops some. The data show some 130,000 clones, under 85% seen once. The sample consisted of PBMCs. Source of these receptors: a boy between 10 and 17 years old in good health and CMV-seronegative.

The V and J genes are TRBV7-2 and TRBJ2-7; TRBD2 matches at 15 bases. The CDR3 extends over 17 amino acids. V gave up 4 bases and J gave up 7 bases; unmatched junction bases: 11. Germline loops: CDR1 SGHTA, CDR2 FQGNSA. The CDR3 coding sequence is TGTGCCAGCAGCTCTGCGGGACTAGCGGGGGGCCTAGGGGAGCAGTACTTC. Amino acids: CASSSAGLAGGLGEQYF.

Turning to this clone: Within the sample, other DNA sequences also encode this same CDR3. The gene calls are TRBV6-6 and TRBJ2-7; the D gene is possibly TRBD1 (5 bases). V was cut by 5 bases and J by 2 bases, with 7 bases left in between. The CDR3 length is 12 residues. Germline V gene data show CDR1 as MNHNY and CDR2 as SVGAGI (reference sequence). CDR3: CASSPDTYEQYF. CDR3 nucleotide sequence: TGTGCCAGCAGTCCGGACACCTACGAGCAGTACTTC.

This chain uses TRBV4-3 with TRBJ1-4; 11 nucleotides agree with TRBD1. This CDR3 comprises 17 residues. V shed 1 base, J shed 5 bases, and the junction held 6 bases outside the gene matches. The germline gives CDR1 LGHNA, CDR2 YSLEER. CDR3 DNA: TGCGCCAGCAGCCAAGGGGGACAGGGGGGTGTGAATGAAAAACTGTTTTTT. It specifies CASSQGGQGGVNEKLFF.

This sequence joins TRBV7-4 and TRBJ2-7; D gene unclear. The CDR3 covers 12 residues. Per the germline V gene, CDR1 is SGHVT and CDR2 is SQSDAQ. V lost 3 bases and J lost 2, with 5 bases in between. Here the CDR3 DNA reads TGTGCCAGCAGCTTTCTAGCCTACGAGCAGTACTTC. Amino acids: CASSFLAYEQYF.

The chain combines TRBV5-1 with TRBJ2-1; 13 positions match TRBD2. After removal of 0 bases from V and 7 bases from J, the junction contained 4 bases not matched to a gene. The CDR3 runs 16 residues. In germline, CDR1 is SGHRS, CDR2 YFSETQ. The CDR3 protein is CASSLGGTSGTNEQFF. In nucleotides, the CDR3 is TGCGCCAGCAGCTTGGGGGGGACTAGCGGGACGAATGAGCAGTTCTTC.

The genes are TRBV5-6 and TRBJ2-5; 10 bases are a match to TRBD2. Near its end, the DNA agrees better with TRBJ2-7, so the J call may be wrong. This CDR3 is built from 14 residues. Per the germline V gene, CDR1 is SGHDT and CDR2 is YYEEEE. As DNA, the CDR3 is TGTGCCAGCAGCTCGGGACTAGCGATGTACGAGCAGTACTTC. Translation: CASSSGLAMYEQYF.

This clone turned up a few times. The rearrangement joins TRBV5-1 to TRBJ2-5, with D tentatively TRBD1 (6 bases). V was trimmed by 6 bases and J by 5 bases, leaving 14 bases between them. The CDR3 extends over 13 amino acids. From germline, CDR1 is SGHRS and CDR2 YFSETQ. The CDR3 sequence is CASIVQGLETQYF. In nucleotides, the CDR3 is TGCGCCAGCATTGTCCAGGGGTTGGAGACCCAGTACTTC.

The chain is built from TRBV7-9 and TRBJ2-7; no reliable D call. Germline V gene lookup returns CDR1 SEHNR and CDR2 FQNEAQ (reference sequence). This CDR3 contains 13 residues. Trimming removed 3 bases from V and 1 base from J, with 7 bases in between. CDR3 residues: CASSFVRSYEQYF. The CDR3, as DNA: TGTGCCAGCAGCTTTGTCAGATCCTACGAGCAGTACTTC.

The count of this clone is one. At one end, the junction sequence differs from germline, possibly due to a read error. The chain links TRBV7-2 to TRBJ1-1; 7 bases map to TRBD1. Germline V gives CDR1 SGHTA, CDR2 FQGNSA. The CDR3 has 14 amino acids. CDR3 coding DNA: TGTGCCAGCAGCTTAACAGGGGTGAATACTGAAGCTTTCTTT. Protein: CASSLTGVNTEAFF.

This chain links TRBV7-7 with TRBJ2-5; TRBD1 matches at 9 bases. The CDR3 has 14 residues. Trimming cost V 5 bases and J 6 bases; bases outside gene matches: 7. The germline V gene has CDR1 SSHAT and CDR2 FNYEAQ (reference sequence). CDR3 DNA sequence: TGTGCCAGCAGCGCCGGACAGGGGCAAAAGACCCAGTACTTC. As protein: CASSAGQGQKTQYF.

The V call is TRBV5-1, the J call TRBJ1-1, with TRBD1 matching 11 bases. Germline loops: CDR1 SGHRS, CDR2 YFSETQ. The CDR3 is 19 residues long. Trimming at V came to 4 bases and at J to 0 bases, leaving 14 bases not matched to a gene. The chain's CDR3 is CASSPQMGQGVEMNTEAFF. CDR3 in DNA: TGCGCCAGCAGCCCTCAGATGGGACAGGGGGTGGAAATGAACACTGAAGCTTTCTTT.

This clone was picked up one time. In DNA form, the CDR3 reads TGTGCCAGCAGTCTGGGACAGGCACTAAATGAAAAACTGTTTTTT. Its translation: CASSLGQALNEKLFF. The rearrangement joins TRBV27 to TRBJ1-4; TRBD1 aligns across 8 bases. From germline, CDR1 is MNHEY and CDR2 SMNVEV (reference sequence). The V segment lost 5 bases and the J segment 5 bases; nucleotides outside the gene matches: 7. CDR3 length: 15 residues.

The chain is built from TRBV10-3 and TRBJ2-1, with 7 positions matching TRBD2. CDR3 length: 15 amino acids. Unmatched junction bases numbered 14, after V lost 7 bases and J lost 8 bases. Germline CDR1 and CDR2: ENHRY and SYGVKD. The CDR3 DNA reads TGTGCCATCAAATCGGCTAGCGGCCAAAGGGATGAGCAGTTCTTC. It encodes CAIKSASGQRDEQFF.

V is TRBV4-1 and J is TRBJ2-3, with D tentatively TRBD2 (6 bases). The CDR3 is 14 residues long. V dropped 0 bases and J dropped 4 bases, with 8 bases sitting between them. Per the germline V gene, CDR1 is MGHRA and CDR2 is YSYEKL. In DNA, the CDR3 is TGCGCCAGCAGCCAAGATGCGGGATCAGATACGCAGTATTTT. It specifies CASSQDAGSDTQYF.

This chain links TRBV27 with TRBJ2-1; D uncertain. Germline CDR1 is MNHEY and CDR2 is SMNVEV (reference sequence). CDR3 length: 14 amino acids. With 9 bases removed from V and 2 bases from J, the gap between germline ends came to 14 bases. The DNA for the CDR3 is TGTGCCAGTTCCGAGAGTCCCACCTACAATGAGCAGTTCTTC. Translated: CASSESPTYNEQFF.

The gene calls are TRBV5-6 and TRBJ2-2; 12 bases align to TRBD2. CDR3 length: 17 amino acids. Germline lookup yields CDR1 SGHDT and CDR2 YYEEEE. Losses at the gene ends were 4 bases for V and 3 bases for J; bases not matched to a gene: 7. The CDR3 bases are TGTGCCAGCAGCACCCCTAGCGGGGGGGCATACACCGGGGAGCTGTTTTTT. Amino acids: CASSTPSGGAYTGELFF. The full variable domain, rest sourced from reference TRBV5-6 and TRBJ2-2, is DAGVTQSPTHLIKTRGQQVTLRCSPKSGHDTVSWYQQALGQGPQFIFQYYEEEERQRGNFPDRFSGHQFPNYSSELNVNALLLGDSALYLCASSTPSGGAYTGELFFGEGSRLTVL.

The V call is TRBV7-3, the J call TRBJ2-1, with TRBD1 matching 8 bases. The CDR3 is made up of 16 amino acids. V shed 5 bases and J 8 bases; nucleotides not matched to a gene: 14. CDR1 is SGHTA and CDR2 is FQGTGA in the germline V gene. The CDR3 reads CASSLTGDRFLHEQFF. As DNA, the CDR3 is TGTGCCAGCAGCCTTACCGGGGACAGGTTTTTGCATGAGCAGTTCTTC. Based on the CDR3 plus reference TRBV7-3 and TRBJ2-1, the full variable domain is GAGVSQTPSNKVTEKGKYVELRCDPISGHTALYWYRQSLGQGPEFLIYFQGTGAADDSGLPNDRFFAVRPEGSVSTLKIQRTERGDSAVYLCASSLTGDRFLHEQFFGPGTRLTVL.

V gene TRBV4-1 combines with J gene TRBJ2-5; tentative D call: TRBD1 (5 bases). The CDR3 has 17 amino acids. Germline V gene data show CDR1 as MGHRA and CDR2 as YSYEKL. The V end was cut by 5 bases, the J end by 1 base, with 20 bases between. Here the CDR3 DNA reads TGCGCCAGCAGCACCGACAGCCCAGGTACCGTCCAAGAGACCCAGTACTTC. This codes for CASSTDSPGTVQETQYF.

The chain combines TRBV25-1 with TRBJ2-7; 8 nucleotides match TRBD2. Germline-derived CDR1 and CDR2 are MGHDK and SYGVNS. CDR3 size: 14 residues. With 6 bases clipped from V and 4 bases from J, the junction kept 8 bases outside the gene matches. The chain's CDR3 is CASRAAGELYEQYF. In nucleotides, the CDR3 is TGTGCCAGCAGGGCAGCGGGGGAGTTATACGAGCAGTACTTC.

This clone has a handful of counts. The V gene is TRBV4-2, the J gene TRBJ2-7, with a possible D match to TRBD1 (6 bases). CDR1 is LGHNA, CDR2 YNFKEQ, per germline. The V end was cut by 0 bases, the J end by 6 bases, with 18 bases between. This CDR3 spans 16 amino acids. In DNA, the CDR3 is TGTGCCAGCAGCCAAGATTTACTGGGGGCGACGACCGAGCAGTACTTC. Its protein product is CASSQDLLGATTEQYF.

The chain's CDR3 is CASSQDDRGEQFF. The CDR3 DNA reads as TGTGCCAGCAGCCAAGATGATAGGGGGGAGCAGTTCTTC. This chain uses TRBV4-2 with TRBJ2-1, with D tentatively TRBD1 (6 bases). Germline CDR1 and CDR2: LGHNA and YNFKEQ. Trimming pared 0 bases from V and 10 bases from J, leaving 10 bases between. This CDR3 is 13 amino acids long.

This chain uses TRBV19 with TRBJ2-1; D unresolved. The germline gives CDR1 LNHDA, CDR2 SQIVND (reference sequence). V was trimmed by 3 bases and J by 8 bases, leaving 8 bases between them. The CDR3 is 12 amino acids. The CDR3 coding sequence is TGTGCCAGTAGTATTCGAGTGGATGAGCAGTTCTTC. It is translated as CASSIRVDEQFF.

The rearrangement links TRBV6-5 to TRBJ2-1; D is uncertain. V lost 2 bases, J lost 10 bases, and 6 bases lay in between. The CDR3 runs to 11 residues. Germline lookup yields CDR1 MNHEY and CDR2 SVGAGI. The DNA of the CDR3 is TGTGCCAGCAGTTACAGAGAGGAGCAGTTCTTC. Translated: CASSYREEQFF.

This clone appeared a single time. The genes are TRBV7-6 and TRBJ2-6; 9 bases align to TRBD1. This CDR3 is built from 15 residues. With 5 bases clipped from V and 12 bases from J, the junction kept 11 bases outside the gene matches. Germline loops: CDR1 SGHVS, CDR2 FNYEAQ. CDR3 residues: CASSVLTGTGSVLTF. CDR3 nucleotides: TGTGCCAGCAGCGTACTAACCGGGACAGGGTCCGTCCTGACTTTC. Drawing the rest from reference TRBV7-6 and TRBJ2-6, the complete variable domain is GAGVSQSPRYKVTKRGQDVALRCDPISGHVSLYWYRQALGQGPEFLTYFNYEAQQDKSGLPNDRFSAERPEGSISTLTIQRTEQRDSAMYRCASSVLTGTGSVLTFGAGSRLTVL.

This sequence joins TRBV7-9 and TRBJ1-6; no firm D call. The germline V gene has CDR1 SEHNR and CDR2 FQNEAQ (reference sequence). The germline V and J ends were trimmed by 3 bases and 5 bases, with 8 bases remaining between them. This CDR3 contains 14 residues. Written as DNA, the CDR3 is TGTGCCAGCAGCTTGGCAGGCAATAATTCACCCCTCCACTTT. Its protein product is CASSLAGNNSPLHF.